Listed below are T cell receptor beta chains from one sample, sequenced in a study of T cells expressing NK-cell markers. Reanalyzing the 5' RACE reads, TCRdb keeps one entry per CDR3 protein, without DNA. The table lists about 260,000 distinct CDR3 sequences. Sequenced: blood T cells: a sorted CD56 or NKG2C T cell subset, CD4+ or CD8+ T cells, or bulk PBMC T cells (not recorded which). These receptors were collected from a man between 18 and 29 years old in good health. Both conserved end residues are part of each CDR3. Fields, in order: V gene, CDR3 length, J gene, CDR3 protein.

TRBV30	15	TRBJ1-1	CAWSRRGSVNTEAFF
TRBV7-9	15	TRBJ1-2	CASSFGTPEIYGYTF
TRBV7-6	16	TRBJ2-1	CASSLVAGGVANEQFF
TRBV6-5	16	TRBJ2-7	CASSYGGGTLSYEQYF
TRBV18	11	TRBJ2-7	CASSPGTEQYF
TRBV20-1	17	TRBJ2-1	CSARDPGLAGDSNEQFF
TRBV3-1	13	TRBJ1-2	CASSPGTVDGYTF
TRBV30	14	TRBJ2-7	CAWSGTPRSYEQYF
TRBV9	13	TRBJ2-3	CASSVSGIDTQYF
TRBV14	17	TRBJ2-2	CASRARVGTENTGELFF
TRBV6-1	17	TRBJ2-4	CASRGDTLRLAKNIQYF
TRBV24-1	16	TRBJ2-5	CATSEALAGGTGTQYF
TRBV6-1	14	TRBJ1-4	CASKRGIFNEKLFF
TRBV5-5	15	TRBJ1-5	CASSQIASESQPQHF
TRBV12-3/TRBV12-4	14	TRBJ1-1	CASSLSRGGTEAFF
TRBV20-1	14	TRBJ2-5	CSFPSGGVQETQYF
TRBV5-1	19	TRBJ2-3	CASSFGGLAGGPGTDTQYF
TRBV6-6	16	TRBJ2-3	CASSKDSGRAPDTQYF
TRBV19	13	TRBJ2-7	CASSMATGYEQYF
TRBV5-5	15	TRBJ2-6	CASSSETSGANVLTF
TRBV6-1	14	TRBJ2-6	CASSGAIGANVLTF
TRBV7-9	17	TRBJ2-6	CASSLAGASSGANVLTF
TRBV5-1	17	TRBJ2-3	CASSGARQGRIPDTQYF
TRBV27	19	TRBJ2-7	CASSLWLGARYNRTVEQYF
TRBV7-6	16	TRBJ2-7	CASSLNLPGSSYEQYF
TRBV10-3	15	TRBJ2-1	CAISPGLTSYNEQFF
TRBV20-1	14	TRBJ1-4	CSASRGQGSEKLFF
TRBV4-2	16	TRBJ2-1	CASEMAGTGSYNEQFF
TRBV6-6	13	TRBJ1-4	CASSSRQVEKLFF
TRBV12-3/TRBV12-4	16	TRBJ2-3	CASSRLAGGFTDTQYF
TRBV30	15	TRBJ2-3	CAWSSDRGNTDTQYF
TRBV6-2/TRBV6-3	14	TRBJ2-3	CASSPSTPADTQYF
TRBV18	15	TRBJ1-1	CASSPVSGSVRAAFF
TRBV10-2	11	TRBJ2-3	CASGLTDTQYF
TRBV27	16	TRBJ2-3	CASSHLVRQSTDTQYF
TRBV28	14	TRBJ2-7	CASSHSTGGYEQYF
TRBV6-5	19	TRBJ2-3	CASSYFGTGSSGSGDTQYF
TRBV5-1	15	TRBJ2-3	CASSLAVQGGDTQYF
TRBV29-1	11	TRBJ2-5	CSGIRRETQYF
TRBV29-1	13	TRBJ1-2	CSVGGQPSYGYTF
TRBV5-5	12	TRBJ2-7	CASSLGRVEQYF
TRBV29-1	15	TRBJ2-5	CSFERQASAGETQYF
TRBV29-1	13	TRBJ2-2	CSVVWGVGGELFF
TRBV7-9	15	TRBJ2-1	CASSLVGGIGDEQFF
TRBV6-5	14	TRBJ2-1	CASSYPNPYNEQFF
TRBV20-1	15	TRBJ1-3	CSARAGEGPGNTIYF
TRBV29-1	11	TRBJ2-5	CSVAPQETQYF
TRBV10-3	13	TRBJ1-1	CAISSGTEDEAFF
TRBV4-3	13	TRBJ2-3	CASSQLLGFTQYF
TRBV5-1	14	TRBJ2-3	CASSPRLESDTQYF
TRBV4-3	13	TRBJ1-1	CASSQTTVNEAFF
TRBV7-9	14	TRBJ1-3	CASSLTRTGNTIYF
TRBV5-8	14	TRBJ2-4	CASRYRLAKNIQYF
TRBV20-1	16	TRBJ2-3	CSGASGRPSSTDTQYF
TRBV20-1	14	TRBJ1-2	CSARPGQGNYGYTF
TRBV29-1	13	TRBJ1-5	CSVEDRAGQPQHF
TRBV11-2	17	TRBJ2-1	CASSPLTGYLRGNEQFF
TRBV11-2	13	TRBJ1-1	CASSFRRDTEAFF
TRBV6-1	16	TRBJ2-5	CASSPGLAGRQETQYF